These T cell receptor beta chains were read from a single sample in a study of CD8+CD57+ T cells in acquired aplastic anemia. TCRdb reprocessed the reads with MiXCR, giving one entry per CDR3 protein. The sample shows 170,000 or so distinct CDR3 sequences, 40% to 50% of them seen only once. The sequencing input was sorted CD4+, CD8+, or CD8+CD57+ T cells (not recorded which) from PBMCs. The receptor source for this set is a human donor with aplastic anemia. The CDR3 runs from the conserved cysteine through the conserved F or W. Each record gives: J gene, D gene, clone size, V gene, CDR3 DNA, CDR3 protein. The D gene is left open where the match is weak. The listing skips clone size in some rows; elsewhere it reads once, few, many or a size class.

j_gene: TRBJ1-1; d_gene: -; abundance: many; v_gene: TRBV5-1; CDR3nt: TGCGCCAGCAGCTTGGAGGCCCTAGGGGACACTGAAGCTTTCTTT; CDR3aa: CASSLEALGDTEAFF
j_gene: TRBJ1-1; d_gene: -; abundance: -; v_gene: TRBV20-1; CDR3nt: TGCAGTGCTAGGTTACAGGGACTGATTGAAGCTTTCTTT; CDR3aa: CSARLQGLIEAFF
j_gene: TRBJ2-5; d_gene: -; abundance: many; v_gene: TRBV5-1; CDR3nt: TGCGCCAGCAGCTTGTCAGGACTAGGGGGTATCTACGAGACCCAGTACTTC; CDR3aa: CASSLSGLGGIYETQYF
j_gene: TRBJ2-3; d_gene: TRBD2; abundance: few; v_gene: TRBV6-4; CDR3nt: TGTGCCAGCAGTGACGCGGGGGGGACAGATACGCAGTATTTT; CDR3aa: CASSDAGGTDTQYF
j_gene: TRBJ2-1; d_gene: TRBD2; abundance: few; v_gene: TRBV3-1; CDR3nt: TGTGCCAGCAGCCCTTCGCGGGAGGGGTACAATGAGCAGTTCTTC; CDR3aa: CASSPSREGYNEQFF
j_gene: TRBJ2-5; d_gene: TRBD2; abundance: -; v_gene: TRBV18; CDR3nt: TGTGCCAGCTCACCCGGGTCAGAGGCGGGAGGGCCACAAGAGACCCAGTACTTC; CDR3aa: CASSPGSEAGGPQETQYF
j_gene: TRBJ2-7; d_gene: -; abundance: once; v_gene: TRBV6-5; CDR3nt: TGTGCCAGCAGTTCGGGGGCAGGGGGTCAACACGAGCAGTACTTC; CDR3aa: CASSSGAGGQHEQYF
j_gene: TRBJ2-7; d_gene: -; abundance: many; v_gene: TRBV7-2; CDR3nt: TGTGCCAGCAGCTACTTAGGGGGATACGAGCAGTACTTC; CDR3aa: CASSYLGGYEQYF
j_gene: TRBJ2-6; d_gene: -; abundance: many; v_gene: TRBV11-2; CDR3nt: TGTGCCAGCAGCCTCCGTGACTCTGGGGCCAACGTCCTGACTTTC; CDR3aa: CASSLRDSGANVLTF
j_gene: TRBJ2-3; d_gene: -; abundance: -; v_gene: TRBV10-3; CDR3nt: TGTGCCATCACCGACCAAGAGAAACCCACAGATGCGCAGTACTTT; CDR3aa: CAITDQEKPTDAQYF
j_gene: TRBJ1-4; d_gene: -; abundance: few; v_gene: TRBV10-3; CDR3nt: TGTGCCATCAGTGAAAGGGCAAATGAAAAACTGTTTTTT; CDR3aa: CAISERANEKLFF
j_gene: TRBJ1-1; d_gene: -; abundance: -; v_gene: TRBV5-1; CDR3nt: TGCGCCACCAAAGAAGGGGGTATGAACACTGAAGCTTTCTTT; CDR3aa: CATKEGGMNTEAFF
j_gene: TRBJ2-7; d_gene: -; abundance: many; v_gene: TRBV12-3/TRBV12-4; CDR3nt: TGTGCCAGCAGTTTGAGGGGGCGGGGGGAGCAGTACTTC; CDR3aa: CASSLRGRGEQYF
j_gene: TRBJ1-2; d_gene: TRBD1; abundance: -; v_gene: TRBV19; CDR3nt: TGTGCCAGTAGTCTCGGCAGGGGGCATGGTGGCTACACCTTC; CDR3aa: CASSLGRGHGGYTF
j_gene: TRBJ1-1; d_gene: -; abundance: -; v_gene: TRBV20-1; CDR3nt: TGCAGTGCTAGGGACGTGAACACTGAAGCTTTCTTT; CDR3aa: CSARDVNTEAFF
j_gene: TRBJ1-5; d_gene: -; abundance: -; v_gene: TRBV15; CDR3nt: TGTGCCACCAGCAGAGACCCCAGACAGGACACCCAGCATTTT; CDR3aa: CATSRDPRQDTQHF
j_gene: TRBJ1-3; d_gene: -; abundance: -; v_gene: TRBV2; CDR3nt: TGTGCCAGCAGCCAGACCTTGGGAAACACCATATATTTT; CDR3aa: CASSQTLGNTIYF
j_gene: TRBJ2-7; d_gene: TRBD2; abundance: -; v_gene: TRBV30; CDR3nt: TGTGCCTGGAGTGTACCGTTGGGGACTAGCCCCGAATGGTACTACGAGCAGTACTTC; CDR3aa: CAWSVPLGTSPEWYYEQYF
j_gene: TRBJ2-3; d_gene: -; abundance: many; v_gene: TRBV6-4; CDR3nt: TGTGCCAGCAGTGACTCGGGCGGACGGGGCACAGATACGCAGTATTTT; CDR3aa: CASSDSGGRGTDTQYF
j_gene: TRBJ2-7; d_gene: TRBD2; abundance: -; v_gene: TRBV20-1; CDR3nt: TGCAGTGCTAGAGGGGGGACTAGCGGGAGAGGGGCTCCCTCCTACGAGCAGTACTTC; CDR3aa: CSARGGTSGRGAPSYEQYF
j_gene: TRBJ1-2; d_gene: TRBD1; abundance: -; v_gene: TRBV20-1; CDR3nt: TGCAGTGCGGCGGTACAGGGGGACGGCTATGGCTACACCTTC; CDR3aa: CSAAVQGDGYGYTF
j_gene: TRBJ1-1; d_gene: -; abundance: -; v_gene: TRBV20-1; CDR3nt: TGCAGTACCAACCAGGACAAGAACACTGAAGCTTTCTTT; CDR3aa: CSTNQDKNTEAFF
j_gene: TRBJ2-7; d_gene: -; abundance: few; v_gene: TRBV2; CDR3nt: TGTGCCAGCAGTGAGTTGGGCTACGAGCAGTACTTC; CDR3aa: CASSELGYEQYF
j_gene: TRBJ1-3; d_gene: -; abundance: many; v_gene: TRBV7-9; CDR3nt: TGTGCCAGCAGCTTAGTGGGAGAAGGAAACACCATATATTTT; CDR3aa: CASSLVGEGNTIYF
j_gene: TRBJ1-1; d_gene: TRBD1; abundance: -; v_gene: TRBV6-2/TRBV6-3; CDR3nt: TGTGCCAGCAGGACGATTGAGGACAGGGGGAACACTGAAGCTTTCTTT; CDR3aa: CASRTIEDRGNTEAFF
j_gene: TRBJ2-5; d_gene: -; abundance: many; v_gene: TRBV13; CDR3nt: TGTGCCAGCAGCTTCCAAGAGACCCAGTACTTC; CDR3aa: CASSFQETQYF
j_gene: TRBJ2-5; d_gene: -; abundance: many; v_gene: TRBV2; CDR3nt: TGTGCCAGCAGTGAAGAGGGAACAGGTCAAGAGACCCAGTACTTC; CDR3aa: CASSEEGTGQETQYF
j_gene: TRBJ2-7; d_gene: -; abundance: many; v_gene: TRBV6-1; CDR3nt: TGTGCCAGCAGTGCCTGGGACCTCCCCTACGAGCAGTACTTC; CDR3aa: CASSAWDLPYEQYF
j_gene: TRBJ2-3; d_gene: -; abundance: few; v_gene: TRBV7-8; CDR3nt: TGTGCCAGCAGCTTAGGGCCAGGAGGCACAGATACGCAGTATTTT; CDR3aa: CASSLGPGGTDTQYF
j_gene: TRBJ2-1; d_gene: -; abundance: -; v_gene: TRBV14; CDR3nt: TGTGCCAGCAGCTTAGTTAGGTCTGCCGATGAGCAGTTCTTC; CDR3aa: CASSLVRSADEQFF
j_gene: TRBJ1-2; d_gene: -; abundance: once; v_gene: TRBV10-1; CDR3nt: TGCGCCAGCAGTGAGTCCTTCCAGCCTAACTATGGCTACACCTTC; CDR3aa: CASSESFQPNYGYTF
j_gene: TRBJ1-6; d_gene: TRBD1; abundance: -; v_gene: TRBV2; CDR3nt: TGTGCCAGCACCGGACAGGGGGCTAGTAATTCACCCCTCCACTTT; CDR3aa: CASTGQGASNSPLHF
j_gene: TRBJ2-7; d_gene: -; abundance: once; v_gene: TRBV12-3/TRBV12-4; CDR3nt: TGTGCCAGCAGTTTACACAGGGTGGACGGCTACGAGCAGTACTTC; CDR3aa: CASSLHRVDGYEQYF
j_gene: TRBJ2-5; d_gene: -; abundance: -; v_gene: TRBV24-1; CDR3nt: TGTGCCACCAGTCCTGACCGAGGGTTTTCGGGGGTCCAAGAGACCCAGTACTTC; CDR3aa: CATSPDRGFSGVQETQYF
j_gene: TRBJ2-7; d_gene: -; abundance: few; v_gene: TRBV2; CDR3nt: TGTGCCAGCAGTGAAGTCCCCACCTACGAGCAGTACTTC; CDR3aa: CASSEVPTYEQYF
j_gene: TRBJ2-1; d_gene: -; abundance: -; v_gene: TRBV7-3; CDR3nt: TGTGCCAGCAGCTTAAATAGAAACAATGAGCAGTTCTTC; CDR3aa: CASSLNRNNEQFF